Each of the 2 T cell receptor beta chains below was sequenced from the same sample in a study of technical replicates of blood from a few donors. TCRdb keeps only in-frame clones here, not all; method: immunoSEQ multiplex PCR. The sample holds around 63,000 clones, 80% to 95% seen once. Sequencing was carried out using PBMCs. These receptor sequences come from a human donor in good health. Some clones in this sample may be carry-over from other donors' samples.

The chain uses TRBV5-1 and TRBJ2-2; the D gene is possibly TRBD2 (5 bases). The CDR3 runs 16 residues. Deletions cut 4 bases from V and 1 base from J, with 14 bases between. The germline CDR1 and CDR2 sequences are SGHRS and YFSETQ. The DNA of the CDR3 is TGCGCCAGCAGCCTGGATGGGAGACAGAACACCGGGGAGCTGTTTTTT. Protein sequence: CASSLDGRQNTGELFF. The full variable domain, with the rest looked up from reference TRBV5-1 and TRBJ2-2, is KAGVTQTPRYLIKTRGQQVTLSCSPISGHRSVSWYQQTPGQGLQFLFEYFSETQRNKGNFPGRFSGRQFSNSRSEMNVSTLELGDSALYLCASSLDGRQNTGELFFGEGSRLTVL.

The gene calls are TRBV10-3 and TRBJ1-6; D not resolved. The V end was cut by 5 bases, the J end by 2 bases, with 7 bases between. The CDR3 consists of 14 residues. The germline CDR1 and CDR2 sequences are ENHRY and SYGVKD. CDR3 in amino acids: CAISLDTYNSPLHF. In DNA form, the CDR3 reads TGTGCCATCAGTCTAGATACCTATAATTCACCCCTCCACTTT.